The sequence of this TCR beta chain was determined in a study of CD8 T cells in ankylosing spondylitis. In TCRdb, the 5' RACE reads were re-called with MiXCR into one record per CDR3 protein. There are 150,000 to 200,000 distinct CDR3 sequences in the sample; approximately 20% occur only once, and over 7% lies in the top ten. V lost 8 bases and J lost 0, with 12 bases in between. CDR3 size: 14 residues. CDR1 is SGHTA and CDR2 is FQGTGA in the germline V gene. This clonotype turned up a few times. V gene TRBV7-3 combines with J gene TRBJ2-3; D is unclear. The sample taken for sequencing was blood, either unsorted or a sorted T cell fraction (not recorded which). This sequence originates from a male donor with ankylosing spondylitis or in good health (not recorded which). The CDR3 here is CASASPGSTDTQYF. The CDR3 DNA is TGTGCCAGCGCCTCCCCCGGGAGCACAGATACGCAGTATTTT.